This TCR beta chain was retrieved from a study of T cell repertoires in cytomegalovirus infection. V gave up 1 base and J gave up 5 bases, with 11 bases separating them. Germline CDR1 and CDR2: SGHTA and FQGNSA. The CDR3 consists of 15 residues. From the reads, TCRdb called clonotypes with MiXCR, one entry per CDR3 protein. The table includes roughly 730,000 distinct CDR3 sequences, around 32% detected once. This clonotype was recorded at least ten times. Its antigen is not known. This receptor was obtained from a human donor in good health (CMV status not recorded). Some clones in this sample may be carry-over from other donors' samples. The chain recombines TRBV7-2 with TRBJ2-2; tentative D call: TRBD2 (5 bases). The material sequenced was cultured PBMCs, taken from culture after CMV antigen stimulation. The CDR3 here is CASSLGGLGTGELFF. The DNA for the CDR3 is TGTGCCAGCAGCTTAGGTGGACTGGGGACCGGGGAGCTGTTTTTT.